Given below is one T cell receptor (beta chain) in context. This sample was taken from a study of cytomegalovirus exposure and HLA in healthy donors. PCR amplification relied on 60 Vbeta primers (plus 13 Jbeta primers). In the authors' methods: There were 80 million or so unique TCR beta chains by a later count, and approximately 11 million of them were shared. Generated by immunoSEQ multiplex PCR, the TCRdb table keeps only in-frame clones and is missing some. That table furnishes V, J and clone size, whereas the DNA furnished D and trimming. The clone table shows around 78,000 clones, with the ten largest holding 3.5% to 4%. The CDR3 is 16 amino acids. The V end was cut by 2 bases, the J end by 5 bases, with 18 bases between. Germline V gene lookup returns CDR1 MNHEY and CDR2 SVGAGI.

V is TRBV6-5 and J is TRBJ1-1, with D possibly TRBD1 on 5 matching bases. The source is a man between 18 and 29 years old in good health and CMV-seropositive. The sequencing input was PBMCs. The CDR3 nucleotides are TGTGCCAGCAGTTACACCTTAATCGCAGGGTATACTGAAGCTTTCTTT. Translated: CASSYTLIAGYTEAFF.